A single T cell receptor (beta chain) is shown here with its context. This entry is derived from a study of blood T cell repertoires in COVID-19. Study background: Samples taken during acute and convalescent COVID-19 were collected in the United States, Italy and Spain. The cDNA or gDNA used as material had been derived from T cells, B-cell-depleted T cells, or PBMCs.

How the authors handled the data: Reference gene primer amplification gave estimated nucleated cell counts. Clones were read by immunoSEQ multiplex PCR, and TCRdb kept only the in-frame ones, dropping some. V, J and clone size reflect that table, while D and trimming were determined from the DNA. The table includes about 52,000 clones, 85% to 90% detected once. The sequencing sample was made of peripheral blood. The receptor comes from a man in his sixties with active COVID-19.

The CDR3 loop is CASSQRDKHSPLHF. The DNA for the CDR3 is TGTGCCAGCAGCCAGCGGGATAAACATTCACCCCTCCACTTT. The V gene is TRBV3-1 (or the pseudogene TRBV3-2), the J gene TRBJ1-6; D not certain. Germline values: CDR1 LGHDT, CDR2 YNNKEL (reference sequence). V lost 3 bases and J lost 8, with 11 bases in between. The length of the CDR3 is 14 residues.